Shown below are 10 T cell receptor beta chains from a single sample sequenced in a study of cytomegalovirus exposure and HLA in healthy donors. 60 Vbeta and 13 Jbeta primers were used in PCR. Here immunoSEQ multiplex PCR was the method, and the copy in TCRdb shows in-frame clones only, minus some. Counted here are about 260,000 clones, approximately 70% occurring once; the ten biggest clones make up approximately 2.3%. Sequencing input: PBMCs. The receptors originated from a female donor in good health and CMV-seronegative.

This CDR3 is CASSPGGRTDTQYF. The CDR3 DNA sequence: TGCGCCAGCAGCCCGGGAGGGCGCACAGATACGCAGTATTTT. The chain uses TRBV4-1 and TRBJ2-3, with 8 bases matching TRBD2. Trimming removed 4 bases from V and 1 base from J; junction bases left unmatched: 1. Germline V gene sequence: CDR1 MGHRA, CDR2 YSYEKL. The CDR3 is made up of 14 amino acids.

J is TRBJ2-1 and V is TRBV7-9; D is unclear. Germline loops: CDR1 SEHNR, CDR2 FQNEAQ (reference sequence). This CDR3 is 14 amino acids long. Trimming left V 2 bases short and J 5 bases short, with 10 bases between. CDR3 protein: CASSLYKPDNEQFF. The CDR3 coding sequence is TGTGCCAGCAGCTTATATAAGCCTGACAATGAGCAGTTCTTC.

This chain links TRBV9 with TRBJ2-2; 8 bases agree with TRBD2. The V segment lost 0 bases and the J segment 2 bases; nucleotides outside the gene matches: 9. The CDR3 is 18 amino acids. From germline, CDR1 is SGDLS and CDR2 YYNGEE. The DNA of the CDR3 is TGTGCCAGCAGCGTAGCTCTGATCGCGGGAGGAAACACCGGGGAGCTGTTTTTT. This gives the protein CASSVALIAGGNTGELFF.

This clone was observed a single time. This chain uses TRBV28 with TRBJ1-2, with D uncertain. The CDR3 runs 12 residues. V was cut by 2 bases and J by 5 bases, with 6 bases left in between. Germline V gene sequence: CDR1 MDHEN, CDR2 SYDVKM. The CDR3 DNA sequence: TGTGCCAGCAGTTTAGAGGGTTATGGCTACACCTTC. Translation gives CASSLEGYGYTF.

This clone was detected only a few times. The chain has TRBV5-1 and TRBJ1-2, with D possibly being TRBD1 (5 bases). The CDR3 totals 15 residues. Trimming cost V 4 bases and J 2 bases, with 15 bases left between them. Looked up from germline, CDR1 is SGHRS and CDR2 is YFSETQ. CDR3 loop: CASSTKTVPNYGYTF. DNA for the CDR3: TGCGCCAGCAGCACAAAGACAGTTCCCAACTATGGCTACACCTTC.

This clone was found a few times. The chain is built from TRBV5-4 and TRBJ2-1; 12 bases match TRBD2. Germline V gene data show CDR1 as SGHNT and CDR2 as YYREEE (reference sequence). V shed 4 bases, J shed 3 bases, and the junction held 14 bases outside the gene matches. This CDR3 contains 19 residues. CDR3 residues: CASSPGLAGMGGNYNEQFF. Written as DNA, the CDR3 is TGTGCCAGCAGCCCAGGACTAGCGGGAATGGGGGGAAACTACAATGAGCAGTTCTTC. Using reference TRBV5-4 and TRBJ2-1 for the parts outside the CDR3, the full variable domain is ETGVTQSPTHLIKTRGQQVTLRCSSQSGHNTVSWYQQALGQGPQFIFQYYREEENGRGNFPPRFSGLQFPNYSSELNVNALELDDSALYLCASSPGLAGMGGNYNEQFFGPGTRLTVL.

Only a few counts were recorded for this clone. The genes are TRBV5-6 and TRBJ2-7; no reliable D call. CDR1 and CDR2 (germline): SGHDT, YYEEEE. The CDR3 covers 15 residues. Trimming left V 1 base short and J 3 bases short, with 14 bases between. The CDR3 spells CASSLYPQTFYEQYF. In nucleotides, the CDR3 is TGTGCCAGCAGCTTGTACCCACAGACCTTCTACGAGCAGTACTTC.

The V and J genes are TRBV19 and TRBJ2-7; 7 bases map to TRBD1. J gave up 0 bases and V 3 bases, and 2 bases lay outside the gene matches. CDR1 and CDR2 from the germline V gene are LNHDA and SQIVND (reference sequence). This CDR3 has 14 amino acids. CDR3 sequence: CASSMWDSSYEQYF. CDR3 bases: TGTGCCAGTAGTATGTGGGACAGCTCCTACGAGCAGTACTTC.

The chain uses TRBV30 and TRBJ2-3, with 8 bases lining up with TRBD1. CDR1 and CDR2 from the germline V gene are GTSNPN and SVGIG (reference sequence). The V segment lost 1 base and the J segment 5 bases; nucleotides outside the gene matches: 2. This CDR3 region has 13 residues. The CDR3 loop is CAWSDRGLDTQYF. The CDR3, as DNA: TGTGCCTGGAGTGACAGGGGGTTAGATACGCAGTATTTT.

CDR3: CASSFYLLTEAFF. DNA for the CDR3: TGTGCCAGCAGCTTCTACCTGCTCACTGAAGCTTTCTTT. The V and J genes are TRBV11-3 and TRBJ1-1; D gene ambiguous. The length of the CDR3 is 13 residues. Germline V gene lookup returns CDR1 SGHNT and CDR2 YENEEA. V was trimmed by 3 bases and J by 4 bases, leaving 9 bases between them. The whole variable domain, filled in from reference TRBV11-3 and TRBJ1-1, reads EAGVVQSPRYKIIEKKQPVAFWCNPISGHNTLYWYLQNLGQGPELLIRYENEEAVDDSQLPKDRFSAERLKGVDSTLKIQPAELGDSAVYLCASSFYLLTEAFFGQGTRLTVV.